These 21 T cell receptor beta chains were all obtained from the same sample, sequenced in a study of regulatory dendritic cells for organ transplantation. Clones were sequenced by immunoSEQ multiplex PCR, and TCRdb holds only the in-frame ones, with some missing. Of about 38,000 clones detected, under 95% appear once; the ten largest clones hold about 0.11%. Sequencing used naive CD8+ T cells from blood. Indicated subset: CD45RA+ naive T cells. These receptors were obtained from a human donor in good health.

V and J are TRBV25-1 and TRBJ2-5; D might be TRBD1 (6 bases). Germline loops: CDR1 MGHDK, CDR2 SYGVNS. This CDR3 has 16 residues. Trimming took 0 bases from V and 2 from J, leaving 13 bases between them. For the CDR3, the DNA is TGTGCCAGCAGTGAATATCAAGGGGGTATACAAGAGACCCAGTACTTC. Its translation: CASSEYQGGIQETQYF.

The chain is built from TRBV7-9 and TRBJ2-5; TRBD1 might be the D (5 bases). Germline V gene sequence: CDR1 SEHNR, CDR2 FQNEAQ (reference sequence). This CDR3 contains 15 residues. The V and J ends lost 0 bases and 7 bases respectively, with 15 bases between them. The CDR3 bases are TGTGCCAGCAGCTTAGCGGTGCCGACAGTCGGGACCCAGTACTTC. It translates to CASSLAVPTVGTQYF. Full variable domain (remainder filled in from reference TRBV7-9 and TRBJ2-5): DTGVSQNPRHKITKRGQNVTFRCDPISEHNRLYWYRQTLGQGPEFLTYFQNEAQLEKSRLLSDRFSAERPKGSFSTLEIQRTEQGDSAMYLCASSLAVPTVGTQYFGPGTRLLVL.

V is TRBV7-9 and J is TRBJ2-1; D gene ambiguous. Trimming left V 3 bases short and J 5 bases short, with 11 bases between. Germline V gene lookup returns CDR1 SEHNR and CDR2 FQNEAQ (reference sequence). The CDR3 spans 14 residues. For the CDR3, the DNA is TGTGCCAGCAGCTTGATGGTAGAGAACAATGAGCAGTTCTTC. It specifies CASSLMVENNEQFF.

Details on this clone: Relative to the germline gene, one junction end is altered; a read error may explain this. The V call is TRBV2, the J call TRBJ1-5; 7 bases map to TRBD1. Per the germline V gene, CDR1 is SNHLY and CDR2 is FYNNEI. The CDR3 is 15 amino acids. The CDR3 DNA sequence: TGTGCCAGCAGCGAAGTACAGGGGTCGGGTCAGCCCCAGCATTTT. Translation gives CASSEVQGSGQPQHF.

The CDR3 region is CASSEYLGRISSGANVLTF. The CDR3 DNA reads as TGTGCCAGCAGTGAATACTTAGGCCGGATAAGCTCTGGGGCCAACGTCCTGACTTTC. This chain connects TRBV6-1 to TRBJ2-6; no definite D call. In germline, CDR1 is MNHNS, CDR2 SASEGT. This CDR3 spans 19 amino acids. The V end lost 2 bases, the J end lost 0 bases, and 17 bases lay between the germline ends.

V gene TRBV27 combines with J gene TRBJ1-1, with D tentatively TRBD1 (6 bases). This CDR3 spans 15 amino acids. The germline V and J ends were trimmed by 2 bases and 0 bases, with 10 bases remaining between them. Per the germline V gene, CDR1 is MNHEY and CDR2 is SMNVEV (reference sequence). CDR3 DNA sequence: TGTGCCAGCAGTTTAGTGGACAGTCTGAACACTGAAGCTTTCTTT. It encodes CASSLVDSLNTEAFF.

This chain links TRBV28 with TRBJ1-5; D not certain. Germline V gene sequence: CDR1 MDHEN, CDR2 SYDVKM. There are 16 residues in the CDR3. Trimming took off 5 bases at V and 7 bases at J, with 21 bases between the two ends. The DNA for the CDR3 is TGTGCCAGCAGTACCTCCCGTCGGACGGTGAACCAGCCCCAGCATTTT. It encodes CASSTSRRTVNQPQHF.

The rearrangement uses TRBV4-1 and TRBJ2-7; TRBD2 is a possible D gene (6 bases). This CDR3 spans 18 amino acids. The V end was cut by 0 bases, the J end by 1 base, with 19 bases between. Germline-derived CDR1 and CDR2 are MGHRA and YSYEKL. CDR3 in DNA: TGCGCCAGCAGCCAAGAACCCGGCGGGGAAGACCTATCCTACGAGCAGTACTTC. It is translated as CASSQEPGGEDLSYEQYF.

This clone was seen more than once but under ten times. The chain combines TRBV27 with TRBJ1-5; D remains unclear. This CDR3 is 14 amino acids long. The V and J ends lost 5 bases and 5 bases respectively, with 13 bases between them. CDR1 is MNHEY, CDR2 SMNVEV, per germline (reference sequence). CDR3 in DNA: TGTGCCAGCAGTCCACTTGATTACGATCAGCCCCAGCATTTT. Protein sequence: CASSPLDYDQPQHF.

Written as DNA, the CDR3 is TGTGCCTGGAGTGCAGGACAGGGTAGCGATCCCCAGCATTTT. Translating gives CAWSAGQGSDPQHF. This chain uses TRBV30 with TRBJ1-5; TRBD1 aligns across 8 bases. The V gene end was trimmed by 1 base and the J gene end by 10 bases; junction bases not matched to a gene: 9. Germline-derived CDR1 and CDR2 are GTSNPN and SVGIG (reference sequence). The CDR3 has 14 residues.

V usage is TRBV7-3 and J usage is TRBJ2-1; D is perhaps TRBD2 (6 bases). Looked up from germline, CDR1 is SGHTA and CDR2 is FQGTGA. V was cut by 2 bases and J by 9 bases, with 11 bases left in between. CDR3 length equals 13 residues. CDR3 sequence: CASSLDGGAEQFF. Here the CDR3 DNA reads TGTGCCAGCAGCTTAGATGGCGGGGCTGAGCAGTTCTTC. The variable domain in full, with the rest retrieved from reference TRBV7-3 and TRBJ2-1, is GAGVSQTPSNKVTEKGKYVELRCDPISGHTALYWYRQSLGQGPEFLIYFQGTGAADDSGLPNDRFFAVRPEGSVSTLKIQRTERGDSAVYLCASSLDGGAEQFFGPGTRLTVL.

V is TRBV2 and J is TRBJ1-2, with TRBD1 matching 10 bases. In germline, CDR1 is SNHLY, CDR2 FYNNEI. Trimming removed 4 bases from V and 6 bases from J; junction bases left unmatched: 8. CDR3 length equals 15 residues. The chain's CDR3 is CASSGFGDRGHGYTF. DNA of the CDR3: TGTGCCAGCAGTGGGTTCGGGGACAGGGGCCATGGCTACACCTTC.

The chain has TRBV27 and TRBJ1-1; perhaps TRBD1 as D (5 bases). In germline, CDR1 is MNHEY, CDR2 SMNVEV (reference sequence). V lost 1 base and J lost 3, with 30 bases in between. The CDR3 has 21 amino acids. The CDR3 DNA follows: TGTGCCAGCAGTTTATTCTCGGCCCCCCTCAGGGTCGAGGATGATTACACTGAAGCTTTCTTT. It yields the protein CASSLFSAPLRVEDDYTEAFF.

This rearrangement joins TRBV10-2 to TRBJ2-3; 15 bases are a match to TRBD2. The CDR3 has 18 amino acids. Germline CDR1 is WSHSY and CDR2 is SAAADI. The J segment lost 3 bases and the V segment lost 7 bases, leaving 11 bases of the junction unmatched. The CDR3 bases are TGCGCCAGCATTTATCCGGGACTAGCGGGGGGTCTAACAGATACGCAGTATTTT. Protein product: CASIYPGLAGGLTDTQYF.

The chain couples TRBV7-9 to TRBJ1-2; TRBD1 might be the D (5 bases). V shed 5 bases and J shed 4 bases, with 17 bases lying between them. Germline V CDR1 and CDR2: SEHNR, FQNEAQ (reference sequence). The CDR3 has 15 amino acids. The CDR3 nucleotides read TGTGCCAGCAGCCCCGCCGGGGGGGGTTTCTATGGCTACACCTTC. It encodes CASSPAGGGFYGYTF.

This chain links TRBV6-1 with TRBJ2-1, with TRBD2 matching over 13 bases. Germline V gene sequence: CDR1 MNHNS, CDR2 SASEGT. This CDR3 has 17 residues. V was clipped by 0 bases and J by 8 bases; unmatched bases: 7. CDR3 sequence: CASSEATGLAGVHEQFF. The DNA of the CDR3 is TGTGCCAGCAGTGAAGCTACTGGACTAGCGGGAGTCCATGAGCAGTTCTTC.

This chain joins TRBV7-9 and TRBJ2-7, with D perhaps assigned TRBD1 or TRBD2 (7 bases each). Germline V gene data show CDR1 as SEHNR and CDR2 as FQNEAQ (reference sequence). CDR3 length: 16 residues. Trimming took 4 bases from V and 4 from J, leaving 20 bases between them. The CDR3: CASSWEGETGLYEQYF. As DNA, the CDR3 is TGTGCCAGCAGCTGGGAGGGGGAGACAGGGTTGTACGAGCAGTACTTC.

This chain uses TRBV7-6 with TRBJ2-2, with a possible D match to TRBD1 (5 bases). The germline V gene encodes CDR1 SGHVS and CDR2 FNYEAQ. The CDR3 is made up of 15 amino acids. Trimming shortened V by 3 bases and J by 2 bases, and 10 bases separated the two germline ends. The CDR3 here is CASSLGPLNTGELFF. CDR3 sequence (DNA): TGTGCCAGCAGCTTGGGGCCACTTAACACCGGGGAGCTGTTTTTT.

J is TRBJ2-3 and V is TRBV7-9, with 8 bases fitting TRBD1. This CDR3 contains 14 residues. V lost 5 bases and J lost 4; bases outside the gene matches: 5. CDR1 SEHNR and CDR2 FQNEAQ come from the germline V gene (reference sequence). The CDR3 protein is CASSPPDRADTQYF. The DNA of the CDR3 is TGTGCCAGCAGCCCTCCGGACAGGGCAGATACGCAGTATTTT.

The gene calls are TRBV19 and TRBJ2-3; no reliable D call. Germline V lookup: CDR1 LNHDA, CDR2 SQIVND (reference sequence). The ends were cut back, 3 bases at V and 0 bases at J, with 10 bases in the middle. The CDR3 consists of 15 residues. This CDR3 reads CASSIPQPSTDTQYF. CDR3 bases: TGTGCCAGTAGTATCCCCCAGCCCAGCACAGATACGCAGTATTTT.

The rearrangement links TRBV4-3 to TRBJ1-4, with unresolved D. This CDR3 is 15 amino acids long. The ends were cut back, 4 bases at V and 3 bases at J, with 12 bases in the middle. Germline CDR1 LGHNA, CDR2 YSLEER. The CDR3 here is CASSPLTQANEKLFF. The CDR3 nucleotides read TGCGCCAGCAGCCCCCTCACACAAGCTAATGAAAAACTGTTTTTT.